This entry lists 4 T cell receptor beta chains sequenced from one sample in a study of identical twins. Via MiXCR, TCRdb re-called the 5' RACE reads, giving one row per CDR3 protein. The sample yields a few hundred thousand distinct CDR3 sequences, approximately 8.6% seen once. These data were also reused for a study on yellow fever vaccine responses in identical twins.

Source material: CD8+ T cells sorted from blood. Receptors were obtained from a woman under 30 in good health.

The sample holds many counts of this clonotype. In DNA form, the CDR3 reads TGCAGTGCTAGAGTGCACACCTCCTACGAGCAGTACTTC. Its protein product is CSARVHTSYEQYF. The chain couples TRBV20-1 to TRBJ2-7; D is ambiguous. The CDR3 consists of 13 residues. The germline V gene has CDR1 DFQATT and CDR2 SNEGSKA (reference sequence). The V end was cut by 1 base, the J end by 0 bases, with 7 bases between.

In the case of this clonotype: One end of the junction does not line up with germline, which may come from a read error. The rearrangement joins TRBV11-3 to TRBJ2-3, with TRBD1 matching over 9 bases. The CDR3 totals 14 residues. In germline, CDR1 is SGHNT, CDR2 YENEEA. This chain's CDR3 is CASSPRTGEDTQYF. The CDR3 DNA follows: TGTGCCAGCAGCCCACGGACAGGGGAAGATACGCAGTATTTC.

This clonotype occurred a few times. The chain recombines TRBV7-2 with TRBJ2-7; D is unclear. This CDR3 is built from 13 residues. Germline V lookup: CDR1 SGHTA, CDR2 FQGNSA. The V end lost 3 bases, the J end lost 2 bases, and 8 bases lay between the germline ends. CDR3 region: CASSLVQTYEQYF. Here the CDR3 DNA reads TGTGCCAGCAGCTTGGTACAAACCTACGAGCAGTACTTC.

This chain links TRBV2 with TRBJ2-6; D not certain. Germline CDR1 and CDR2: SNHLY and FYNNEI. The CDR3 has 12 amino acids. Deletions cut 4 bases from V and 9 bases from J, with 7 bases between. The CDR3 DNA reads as TGTGCCAGCAGTGCCCCGGTCAACGTCCTGACTTTC. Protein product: CASSAPVNVLTF.